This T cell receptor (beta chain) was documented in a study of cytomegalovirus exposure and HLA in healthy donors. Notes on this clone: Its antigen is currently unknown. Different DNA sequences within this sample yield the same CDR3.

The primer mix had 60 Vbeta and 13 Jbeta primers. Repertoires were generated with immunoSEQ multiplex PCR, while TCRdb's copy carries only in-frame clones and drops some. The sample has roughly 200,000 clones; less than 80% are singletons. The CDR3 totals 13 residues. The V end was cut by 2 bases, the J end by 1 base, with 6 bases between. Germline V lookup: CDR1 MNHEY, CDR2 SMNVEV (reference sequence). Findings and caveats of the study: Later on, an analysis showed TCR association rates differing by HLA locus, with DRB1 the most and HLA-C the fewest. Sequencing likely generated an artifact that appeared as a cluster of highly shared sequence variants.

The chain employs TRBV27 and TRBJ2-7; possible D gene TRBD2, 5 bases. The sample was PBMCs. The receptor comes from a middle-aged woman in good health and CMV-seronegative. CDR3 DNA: TGTGCCAGCAGTTTAAGCGGATCCTACGAGCAGTACTTC. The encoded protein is CASSLSGSYEQYF.